Listed below are T cell receptor beta chains from one sample, sequenced in a study of blood T cell repertoires in COVID-19. Profiled with immunoSEQ multiplex PCR; TCRdb holds only in-frame clones, not every one. The table records about 160,000 clones, around nine tenths of them present only once. Sequences were obtained from PBMCs or T cells enriched from blood (not recorded which). All receptors come from a woman between 45 and 60 years old who had recovered from COVID-19. CDR3s include the opening cysteine and the closing phenylalanine or tryptophan. A D gene is named only where the DNA matches it firmly. Only part of the rows carry a size: once, few, many, or a class if the clone is expanded.

-	TRBD1	TRBJ2-3	TRBV5-8	TGTGCCAGCAGCTTGGTACAGGGGGCCCTATCGAGCACAGATACGCAGTATTTT	CASSLVQGALSSTDTQYF
-	TRBD1	TRBJ2-7	TRBV10-3	TGTGCCATCTGTGACGACCCGGGACAGACAAGCTCCTACGAGCAGTACTTC	CAICDDPGQTSSYEQYF
-	TRBD2	TRBJ2-5	TRBV4-1	TGCGCCAGCAGCCCCCGACTAGCGGGGGGCCAAGAGACCCAGTACTTC	CASSPRLAGGQETQYF
-	-	TRBJ1-1	TRBV4-1	TGCGCCAGCAGCCAAGCCGTGACAGTTTCTGAAGCTTTCTTT	CASSQAVTVSEAFF
-	-	TRBJ2-2	TRBV7-2	TGTGCCAGCAGCCAACTTGCGCCACAGGACCGGGAGCTGTTTTTT	CASSQLAPQDRELFF
once	-	TRBJ2-7	TRBV6-5	TGTGCCAGCAGGCGGGACCCAACTGCAGGTCACGAGCAGTACTTC	CASRRDPTAGHEQYF
-	-	TRBJ1-5	TRBV19	TGTGCCAGTAGTCTTCAACAGGGCTGGGCCCAGCCCCAGCATTTT	CASSLQQGWAQPQHF
-	TRBD1	TRBJ2-3	TRBV5-6	TGTGCCAGCAGCCTTCCAGGGGGACCCACTCAGTATTTT	CASSLPGGPTQYF
-	TRBD1	TRBJ1-4	TRBV23-1	TGCGCCAGCAGTCAAATGTATAGTGGGGACAGGGGGGTCGGTGCAACTAATGAAAAACTGTTTTTT	CASSQMYSGDRGVGATNEKLFF
-	TRBD2	TRBJ2-4	TRBV20-1	TGCAGTGCTAGTAGGGCTAGCGGGGGAAAAAACATTCAGTACTTC	CSASRASGGKNIQYF
-	-	TRBJ1-2	TRBV5-6	TGTGCCAGCAGCTTGATTTTGCAAGCGCAAGATGGCTACACCTTC	CASSLILQAQDGYTF
once	-	TRBJ2-3	TRBV27	TGTGCCAGCAGTTTCTCAGATACGCAGTATTTT	CASSFSDTQYF
-	-	TRBJ2-5	TRBV18	TGTGCCAGCTCACCAGGGCTCCAAGAGACCCAGTACTTC	CASSPGLQETQYF
-	-	TRBJ1-6	TRBV28	TGTGCCAGCAGCTCCTATTCACCCCTCCACTTT	CASSSYSPLHF
-	TRBD2	TRBJ2-7	TRBV10-3	TGTGCCATCAGTGAGGGGACTAGCGGCTACGAGCAGTACTTC	CAISEGTSGYEQYF
-	-	TRBJ2-7	TRBV7-8	TGTGCCAGCAGCTCCTTTACAGGAGTCTCCTACGAGCAGTACTTC	CASSSFTGVSYEQYF
-	TRBD1	TRBJ1-5	TRBV4-3	TGCGCCAGCAGCCAGGGCGACAGGGGCGGGCAGCCCCAGCATTTT	CASSQGDRGGQPQHF
-	-	TRBJ1-5	TRBV6-1	TGTGCCAGCAGTGAAAAATCTAATTCCAATCAGCCCCAGCATTTT	CASSEKSNSNQPQHF
-	-	TRBJ1-1	TRBV10-2	TGCGCCAGCAGTGACCAGGTTATGAACACTGAAGCTTTCTTT	CASSDQVMNTEAFF
-	-	TRBJ2-2	TRBV19	TGTGCCACCAATTCAGGGGTTGGTGTCGGGGAGCTGTTTTTT	CATNSGVGVGELFF
-	-	TRBJ1-1	TRBV29-1	TGCAGCCATCTTTGGGAGGGCACTGAAGCTTTCTTT	CSHLWEGTEAFF
-	TRBD2	TRBJ2-5	TRBV3-1/TRBV3-2	TGTGCCAGCAGCCAGCGCTCAGGCGGGGGGGGAGAGACCCAGTACTTC	CASSQRSGGGGETQYF
-	-	TRBJ1-2	TRBV5-6	TGTGCCAGCAGCTTCCGACAGATCCTTTATGGCTACACCTTC	CASSFRQILYGYTF
-	-	TRBJ1-1	TRBV14	TGTGCCAGCAGCAAGACAGTGAACACTGAAGCTTTCTTT	CASSKTVNTEAFF
once	-	TRBJ1-6	TRBV5-1	TGCGCCAGCAGCTTGGGTGGGGAGCGTAATTCACCCCTCCACTTT	CASSLGGERNSPLHF
-	-	TRBJ1-2	TRBV19	TGTGCCAGTAGTATAGCTTCGACAAACTATGGCTACACCTTC	CASSIASTNYGYTF
once	TRBD2	TRBJ2-2	TRBV9	TGTGCCAGCAGCGTAGGAGCGGGGGGGCCGAACACCGGGGAGCTGTTTTTT	CASSVGAGGPNTGELFF
-	TRBD1	TRBJ1-6	TRBV4-1	TGCGCCAGCAGCCAAGATCGACAGGGGGCCAATTCACCCCTCCACTTT	CASSQDRQGANSPLHF
few	-	TRBJ2-7	TRBV5-1	TGCGCCAGCAGCTTGGGAGGCAGCTCCTACGAGCAGTACTTC	CASSLGGSSYEQYF